Listed here is a single TCR beta chain. Its antigen remains undetermined. Per-base qualities were not stored, and no clone one base away is much larger. The CDR3 contains 15 residues, cysteine and phenylalanine counted. Here the CDR3 DNA is all that survives: 45 bases in frame from base 1. V lost 0 bases and J lost 3 bases, and the count of bases not matched to a germline gene is 0. From a lookup of the germline V gene, CDR1 and CDR2 are SGHRS and YFSETQ. TCR CDR3 regions were amplified from genomic DNA by multiplex PCR using the deep immunoSEQ assay. For each cell subset, the extracted genomic DNA was distributed evenly across all wells of several immunoSEQ 96-well plates, and each plate served as one replicate. Each replicate PCR for sorted subsets received around 200 ng genomic DNA, equal to about 30,000 T cell genomes. The purified libraries were quantified using a Qubit 3.0 fluorometer, sized with a Bioanalyzer 2100, and then quantified again using the KAPA Library Quantification kit. A separate single-read 150-cycle Illumina NextSeq 550 flow cell was used to sequence each immunoSEQ 96-well plate. Processing in the source paper ran as follows. Because only junctional sequences without quality scores were contained in the immunoSEQ output, filtering matching that applied to full-length reads could not be performed. To assign V/J genes and CDR3, sequences were annotated against IMGT germline references using PyIR, a Python wrapper for IgBLAST v1.9. Any read was removed if the V/J assignment was weak (E-value above 1e-6), the CDR3 was missing, or the read contained stop codons, out-of-frame junctions, or ambiguous translated residues. V3J clonotypes were defined as sequences sharing the same inferred V gene, J gene, and CDR3 amino acid sequence. The percentage overlap between two repertoires was calculated by dividing the number of shared unique clonotypes by the size of the smaller repertoire. Three approaches were used to assess repertoire richness: RTK rarefaction, the Chao1 estimator, and Recon v2.1 estimates of unobserved clonotypes. OLGA was used to compute generation probabilities for all TCRbeta clonotypes that the gDNA method yielded from a few donors. As stored in TCRdb, this immuneACCESS dataset retains in-frame rearrangements with V and J assigned. A fraction of the clones does not appear; measured against another copy, unresolved V genes explain less than half of the discrepancy, and the remainder lacks a known reason. V and J calls and clone size come straight from that table; D and trimming were deduced from the DNA. The sample table contains around 370,000 clones; only one count was recorded for roughly 96% of them. Jointly, the top ten make up approximately 0.32% of the sample.

This specimen belongs to a study of shared clonotypes between healthy human individuals (TCRdb year 2020). With regard to the full study: The cohort comprised a couple of women and a few men aged 18 to 49 years. Libraries were prepared and TCR repertoires were sequenced by different laboratories using diverse techniques, in order to increase sequencing depth and limit assay-specific biases. Per donor, three plates each were used for CD4 naive and CD4 memory, two for CD8 naive, and one for CD8 memory. Between about 0.85 and 9.5 billion PBMCs per donor were obtained by leukapheresis. To estimate repertoire size and how much clonotype sharing occurs between individuals, the study deeply sequenced the blood TCR repertoires of five healthy adults. Overall study results and their limits: Based on pairwise subsampling, the degree of clonotype sharing among donors was expected to be affected by sequencing depth. Compared with non-shared clonotypes, clonotypes shared by all four sorted-subset donors had higher generation probabilities. Larger estimated clonotype richness was generally found for naive subsets than for memory subsets. Sampling was limited to blood, and TCR repertoires in tissue likely differ from TCR repertoires in blood. Even with the large sequencing depth, rarefaction of the sorted-subset datasets indicated that sequencing was incomplete. Because the study included only a small number of donors, the genetic and exposure-history diversity represented was limited. About 5% of naive CD4, around 3.5% of naive CD8, around 2.3% of memory CD4, and 0.4% of memory CD8 clonotypes were shared across a few donors.

Donors were healthy HIV-negative adults with no recently reported acute infections or vaccinations. All donors were Caucasian adults living in Nashville, Tennessee, USA. CD8 memory samples were composed of magnetically selected CD45RO+ cells combined with CCR7-negative CD45RA+ effector memory (TemRA) cells. Blood was obtained by leukapheresis, after which PBMCs were separated by Ficoll-Histopaque density gradient centrifugation and cryopreserved in liquid nitrogen vapor phase. Analytical flow cytometry was used to check the purity and quantity of every magnetically sorted T cell population. Genomic DNA was isolated from every sorted fraction and measured by UV absorbance on a Nanodrop 2000c.

This TCR was recovered from a man younger than 40 in good health. The V gene is TRBV5-1 and the J gene is TRBJ2-2; TRBD2 aligns with 9 central bases. The sequencing sample was made of memory CD8+ T cells sorted from blood. This specimen's cell subset or site label, interpreted: CD45RO+ cells pooled with CCR7-negative TemRA cells. The nucleotide sequence reads TGCGCCAGCAGCTTGGGACTAGCGGACACCGGGGAGCTGTTTTTT. This sequence encodes CASSLGLADTGELFF.